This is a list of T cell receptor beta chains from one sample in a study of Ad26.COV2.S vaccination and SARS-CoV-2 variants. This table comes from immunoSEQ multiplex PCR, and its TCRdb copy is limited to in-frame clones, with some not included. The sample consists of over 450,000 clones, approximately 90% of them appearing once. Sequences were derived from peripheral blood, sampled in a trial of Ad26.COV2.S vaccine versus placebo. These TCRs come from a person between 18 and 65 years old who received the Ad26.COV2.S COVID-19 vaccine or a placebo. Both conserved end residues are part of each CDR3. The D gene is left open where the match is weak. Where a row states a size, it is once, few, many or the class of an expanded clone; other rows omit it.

CDR3aa: CASSPRGLWETQYF; CDR3nt: TGTGCCAGCAGCCCAAGGGGGCTCTGGGAGACCCAGTACTTC; v_gene: TRBV28; len: 14; d_gene: TRBD1; j_gene: TRBJ2-5; abundance: once
CDR3aa: CASSYFGRGMYEQYF; CDR3nt: TGTGCCAGCAGTTATTTCGGCAGGGGAATGTACGAGCAGTACTTC; v_gene: TRBV6-2/TRBV6-3; len: 15; d_gene: NA; j_gene: TRBJ2-7; abundance: NA
CDR3aa: CASRELAGEQFF; CDR3nt: TGTGCCAGCAGGGAACTAGCTGGTGAGCAGTTCTTC; v_gene: TRBV12-3/TRBV12-4; len: 12; d_gene: NA; j_gene: TRBJ2-1; abundance: NA
CDR3aa: CATGGVEGNQPQHF; CDR3nt: TGTGCCACCGGGGGGGTTGAGGGCAATCAGCCCCAGCATTTT; v_gene: TRBV6-5; len: 14; d_gene: NA; j_gene: TRBJ1-5; abundance: once
CDR3aa: CASTRLGGGNTGELFF; CDR3nt: TGTGCCAGCACCCGCTTAGGGGGGGGGAACACCGGGGAGCTGTTTTTT; v_gene: TRBV9; len: 16; d_gene: NA; j_gene: TRBJ2-2; abundance: NA
CDR3aa: CASSWDAGITEAFF; CDR3nt: TGTGCCAGCAGTTGGGACGCCGGTATCACTGAAGCTTTCTTT; v_gene: TRBV6-6; len: 14; d_gene: NA; j_gene: TRBJ1-1; abundance: NA
CDR3aa: CASSPGGGHNEQFF; CDR3nt: TGCGCCAGCAGCCCAGGAGGGGGGCACAATGAGCAGTTCTTC; v_gene: TRBV4-1; len: 14; d_gene: NA; j_gene: TRBJ2-1; abundance: NA
CDR3aa: CASNYGTVPYGYTF; CDR3nt: TGTGCCAGTAACTACGGGACAGTGCCCTATGGCTACACCTTC; v_gene: TRBV19; len: 14; d_gene: TRBD1; j_gene: TRBJ1-2; abundance: NA
CDR3aa: CASSDDRDNSPLHF; CDR3nt: TGTGCCAGCAGTGATGACAGGGATAATTCACCCCTCCACTTT; v_gene: TRBV7-9; len: 14; d_gene: TRBD1; j_gene: TRBJ1-6; abundance: NA
CDR3aa: CASSPGGLDNQPQHF; CDR3nt: TGTGCCAGCTCACCTGGGGGGCTCGACAATCAGCCCCAGCATTTT; v_gene: TRBV18; len: 15; d_gene: NA; j_gene: TRBJ1-5; abundance: NA
CDR3aa: CASSTGGLWQETQYF; CDR3nt: TGTGCCAGTAGTACGGGTGGGTTGTGGCAAGAGACCCAGTACTTC; v_gene: TRBV19; len: 15; d_gene: NA; j_gene: TRBJ2-5; abundance: NA
CDR3aa: CASSFRPHNEQFF; CDR3nt: TGTGCCAGCAGTTTCCGACCTCACAATGAGCAGTTCTTC; v_gene: TRBV28; len: 13; d_gene: NA; j_gene: TRBJ2-1; abundance: NA
CDR3aa: CATSDLGDGYTF; CDR3nt: TGTGCCACCAGTGATTTAGGGGATGGCTACACCTTC; v_gene: TRBV24-1; len: 12; d_gene: NA; j_gene: TRBJ1-2; abundance: NA
CDR3aa: CASSLGDSNFGYTF; CDR3nt: TGTGCCAGCAGCTTGGGGGACAGCAATTTTGGCTACACCTTC; v_gene: TRBV5-5; len: 14; d_gene: TRBD1; j_gene: TRBJ1-2; abundance: NA
CDR3aa: CASSFSPLDGYTF; CDR3nt: TGTGCCAGCAGTTTTTCCCCTTTGGACGGCTACACCTTC; v_gene: TRBV27; len: 13; d_gene: NA; j_gene: TRBJ1-2; abundance: NA
CDR3aa: CASSLLQRSSYNSPLHF; CDR3nt: TGTGCCAGCAGCTTATTGCAGCGAAGCTCCTATAATTCACCCCTCCACTTT; v_gene: TRBV7-8; len: 17; d_gene: NA; j_gene: TRBJ1-6; abundance: few
CDR3aa: CAWSVRRTSIFPDTQYF; CDR3nt: TGTGCCTGGAGTGTAAGACGGACTAGCATCTTCCCAGATACGCAGTATTTT; v_gene: TRBV30; len: 17; d_gene: TRBD2; j_gene: TRBJ2-3; abundance: NA
CDR3aa: CASSQGRPGYGLFF; CDR3nt: TGTGCCAGCAGCCAAGGTCGACCCGGTTATGGGCTGTTTTTT; v_gene: TRBV14; len: 14; d_gene: NA; j_gene: TRBJ2-2; abundance: few
CDR3aa: CASSYQDRTPYEQYF; CDR3nt: TGCGCCAGCAGCTATCAGGACAGGACACCCTACGAGCAGTACTTC; v_gene: TRBV5-1; len: 15; d_gene: TRBD1; j_gene: TRBJ2-7; abundance: once
CDR3aa: CASSFRLEDYEQYF; CDR3nt: TGTGCCAGCAGCTTCCGTCTGGAAGACTACGAGCAGTACTTC; v_gene: TRBV11-2; len: 14; d_gene: NA; j_gene: TRBJ2-7; abundance: NA
CDR3aa: CASSPWDSLYEQYF; CDR3nt: TGTGCCAGCTCACCATGGGACAGCCTCTACGAGCAGTACTTC; v_gene: TRBV18; len: 14; d_gene: TRBD1; j_gene: TRBJ2-7; abundance: NA
CDR3aa: CASSPLSGTAISGANVLTF; CDR3nt: TGTGCCAGCAGCCCGTTATCAGGGACAGCGATCTCTGGGGCCAACGTCCTGACTTTC; v_gene: TRBV14; len: 19; d_gene: TRBD1; j_gene: TRBJ2-6; abundance: NA
CDR3aa: CAISESLGTSGYNEQFF; CDR3nt: TGTGCCATCAGTGAGTCGTTAGGGACTAGCGGTTACAATGAGCAGTTCTTC; v_gene: TRBV10-3; len: 17; d_gene: TRBD2; j_gene: TRBJ2-1; abundance: NA
CDR3aa: CASSPTRGGNQPQHF; CDR3nt: TGTGCCAGCAGCCCGACACGCGGGGGCAATCAGCCCCAGCATTTT; v_gene: TRBV28; len: 15; d_gene: NA; j_gene: TRBJ1-5; abundance: NA
CDR3aa: CATSRPGQANTEAFF; CDR3nt: TGTGCCACCAGCAGACCCGGACAAGCGAACACTGAAGCTTTCTTT; v_gene: TRBV15; len: 15; d_gene: NA; j_gene: TRBJ1-1; abundance: NA
CDR3aa: CASSPRTPPYEQYF; CDR3nt: TGTGCCAGCAGCCCCCGGACACCTCCCTACGAGCAGTACTTC; v_gene: TRBV3-1/TRBV3-2; len: 14; d_gene: NA; j_gene: TRBJ2-7; abundance: few
CDR3aa: CASSYSSRDTDTQYF; CDR3nt: TGTGCCAGCAGTTACTCGAGCAGGGACACAGATACGCAGTATTTT; v_gene: TRBV6-2/TRBV6-3; len: 15; d_gene: NA; j_gene: TRBJ2-3; abundance: NA
CDR3aa: CAWSRGQGSNQPQHF; CDR3nt: TGTGCCTGGAGCAGAGGACAGGGGAGCAATCAGCCCCAGCATTTT; v_gene: TRBV30; len: 15; d_gene: TRBD1; j_gene: TRBJ1-5; abundance: NA
CDR3aa: CASSLGYPRPLFF; CDR3nt: TGTGCCAGCAGCTTGGGGTATCCCCGGCCGCTGTTTTTT; v_gene: TRBV5-4; len: 13; d_gene: NA; j_gene: TRBJ2-2; abundance: NA
CDR3aa: CASSPRVNQPQHF; CDR3nt: TGTGCCAGCAGCCCCAGGGTCAATCAGCCCCAGCATTTT; v_gene: TRBV6-5; len: 13; d_gene: NA; j_gene: TRBJ1-5; abundance: NA
CDR3aa: CASSQGYTEAFF; CDR3nt: TGTGCCAGCAGCCAAGGTTACACTGAAGCTTTCTTT; v_gene: TRBV3-1/TRBV3-2; len: 12; d_gene: NA; j_gene: TRBJ1-1; abundance: NA
CDR3aa: CASSLWQQEGYTF; CDR3nt: TGTGCCAGCAGCTTGTGGCAACAGGAGGGCTACACCTTC; v_gene: TRBV7-9; len: 13; d_gene: NA; j_gene: TRBJ1-2; abundance: NA
CDR3aa: CASSLTITSASSYEQYF; CDR3nt: TGTGCCAGCAGCTTAACCATAACTAGCGCCAGCTCCTACGAGCAGTACTTC; v_gene: TRBV7-9; len: 17; d_gene: TRBD2; j_gene: TRBJ2-7; abundance: NA
CDR3aa: CATEGQGSYEQYF; CDR3nt: TGTGCCACCGAAGGTCAGGGCTCCTACGAGCAGTACTTC; v_gene: TRBV6-5; len: 13; d_gene: NA; j_gene: TRBJ2-7; abundance: NA
CDR3aa: CASSPGGGINQPQHF; CDR3nt: TGTGCCAGCAGCCCGGGGGGGGGTATCAATCAGCCCCAGCATTTT; v_gene: TRBV5-8; len: 15; d_gene: NA; j_gene: TRBJ1-5; abundance: NA
CDR3aa: CASSFRGEAFF; CDR3nt: TGTGCCAGCAGTTTTCGTGGTGAAGCTTTCTTT; v_gene: TRBV12-3/TRBV12-4; len: 11; d_gene: NA; j_gene: TRBJ1-1; abundance: NA
CDR3aa: CASSQGAFGQGAQYF; CDR3nt: TGCGCCAGCAGCCAAGGGGCTTTTGGACAGGGGGCCCAGTACTTC; v_gene: TRBV4-1; len: 15; d_gene: TRBD1; j_gene: TRBJ2-7; abundance: many
CDR3aa: CSVEDPREGSYEQYF; CDR3nt: TGCAGCGTTGAAGATCCGCGGGAGGGATCCTACGAGCAGTACTTC; v_gene: TRBV29-1; len: 15; d_gene: TRBD2; j_gene: TRBJ2-7; abundance: NA
CDR3aa: CASSPGGTGELFF; CDR3nt: TGTGCCAGCAGTCCTGGAGGGACCGGGGAGCTGTTTTTT; v_gene: TRBV25-1; len: 13; d_gene: NA; j_gene: TRBJ2-2; abundance: NA